The next 9 T cell receptor beta chains were all read from a single sample in a study of blood T cell repertoires in COVID-19. Profiled with immunoSEQ multiplex PCR; TCRdb holds only in-frame clones, not every one. This table has around 310,000 clones, around 92% appearing once. The sample was PBMCs or T cells enriched from blood (not recorded which). These receptors all come from a woman aged 25 to 45 who had recovered from COVID-19.

V is TRBV7-9 and J is TRBJ2-6; D is possibly TRBD1 (6 bases). Germline V gene data show CDR1 as SEHNR and CDR2 as FQNEAQ (reference sequence). The V end was cut by 3 bases, the J end by 0 bases, with 12 bases between. The CDR3 is made up of 17 amino acids. The CDR3, as DNA: TGTGCCAGCAGCTTGGGACAAGGTAGCTCTGGGGCCAACGTCCTGACTTTC. Amino acids: CASSLGQGSSGANVLTF.

This chain uses TRBV4-2 with TRBJ2-5; D is perhaps TRBD2 (6 bases). The V and J ends lost 0 bases and 4 bases respectively, with 9 bases between them. Germline V gene data show CDR1 as LGHNA and CDR2 as YNFKEQ. The CDR3 has 14 residues. The DNA for the CDR3 is TGTGCCAGCAGCCAAGATACCGGGAGAGAGACCCAGTACTTC. It specifies CASSQDTGRETQYF.

The chain combines TRBV7-2 with TRBJ2-7, with TRBD1 matching 7 bases. The germline gives CDR1 SGHTA, CDR2 FQGNSA. The trim removed 8 bases at V and 6 bases at J, leaving 10 bases unmatched. This CDR3 is 13 amino acids long. The CDR3 region is CASHRGPAGEQYF. The CDR3 DNA is TGTGCCAGCCACAGGGGCCCAGCAGGCGAGCAGTACTTC.

A few counts support this clone. V and J are TRBV19 and TRBJ2-1, with 11 bases lining up with TRBD2. The germline V gene encodes CDR1 LNHDA and CDR2 SQIVND (reference sequence). The CDR3 loop spans 17 amino acids. V trimming: 6 bases; J trimming: 2 bases; junction bases outside the gene matches: 9. The CDR3 loop reads CASSPVSGRVTYNEQFF. The CDR3 coding sequence is TGTGCCAGTAGCCCGGTTAGCGGGAGGGTGACCTACAATGAGCAGTTCTTC.

The rearrangement links TRBV29-1 to TRBJ2-1; 9 bases are shared with TRBD2. This CDR3 is built from 16 residues. V shed 0 bases and J 4 bases; nucleotides not matched to a gene: 7. The germline V gene encodes CDR1 SQVTM and CDR2 ANQGSEA. The CDR3 DNA reads TGCAGCGTTGAAGATCAGGCTAGCGGGGTTTACAATGAGCAGTTCTTC. Translation: CSVEDQASGVYNEQFF.

The V call is TRBV19, the J call TRBJ1-5, with 9 bases that match TRBD1. The CDR3 contains 13 residues. Trimming removed 10 bases from V and 9 bases from J; junction bases left unmatched: 10. CDR1 LNHDA and CDR2 SQIVND come from the germline V gene (reference sequence). CDR3 in DNA: TGTGCCACCTCCGGGACAGGGAGGCTGCCCCAGCATTTT. This sequence encodes CATSGTGRLPQHF.

This sequence joins TRBV19 and TRBJ1-3, with no clear D. The germline V gene encodes CDR1 LNHDA and CDR2 SQIVND (reference sequence). Between the trimmed V and J ends, which lost 0 bases and 6 bases, there was a span of 12 bases. This CDR3 contains 15 residues. CDR3 nucleotides: TGTGCCAGTAGTATAGATCGACTTTCCCTAAACACCATATATTTT. The encoded protein is CASSIDRLSLNTIYF.

The chain links TRBV5-1 to TRBJ2-2; D gene unclear. This CDR3 is built from 16 residues. V dropped 8 bases and J dropped 6 bases, with 23 bases sitting between them. Germline assignment: CDR1 SGHRS and CDR2 YFSETQ. The CDR3 protein is CASNPKLGSSAGELFF. Here the CDR3 DNA reads TGCGCCAGTAACCCGAAGCTGGGCAGCTCGGCCGGGGAGCTGTTTTTT.

The V gene is TRBV3-1 (or the pseudogene TRBV3-2), the J gene TRBJ2-3, with 8 bases aligning to TRBD1. Germline CDR1 LGHDT, CDR2 YNNKEL (reference sequence). This CDR3 region has 17 residues. V lost 3 bases and J lost 2; bases outside the gene matches: 10. The CDR3 loop reads CASSQGGQAISTDTQYF. The CDR3 coding sequence is TGTGCCAGCAGCCAGGGGGGACAGGCAATATCCACAGATACGCAGTATTTT.